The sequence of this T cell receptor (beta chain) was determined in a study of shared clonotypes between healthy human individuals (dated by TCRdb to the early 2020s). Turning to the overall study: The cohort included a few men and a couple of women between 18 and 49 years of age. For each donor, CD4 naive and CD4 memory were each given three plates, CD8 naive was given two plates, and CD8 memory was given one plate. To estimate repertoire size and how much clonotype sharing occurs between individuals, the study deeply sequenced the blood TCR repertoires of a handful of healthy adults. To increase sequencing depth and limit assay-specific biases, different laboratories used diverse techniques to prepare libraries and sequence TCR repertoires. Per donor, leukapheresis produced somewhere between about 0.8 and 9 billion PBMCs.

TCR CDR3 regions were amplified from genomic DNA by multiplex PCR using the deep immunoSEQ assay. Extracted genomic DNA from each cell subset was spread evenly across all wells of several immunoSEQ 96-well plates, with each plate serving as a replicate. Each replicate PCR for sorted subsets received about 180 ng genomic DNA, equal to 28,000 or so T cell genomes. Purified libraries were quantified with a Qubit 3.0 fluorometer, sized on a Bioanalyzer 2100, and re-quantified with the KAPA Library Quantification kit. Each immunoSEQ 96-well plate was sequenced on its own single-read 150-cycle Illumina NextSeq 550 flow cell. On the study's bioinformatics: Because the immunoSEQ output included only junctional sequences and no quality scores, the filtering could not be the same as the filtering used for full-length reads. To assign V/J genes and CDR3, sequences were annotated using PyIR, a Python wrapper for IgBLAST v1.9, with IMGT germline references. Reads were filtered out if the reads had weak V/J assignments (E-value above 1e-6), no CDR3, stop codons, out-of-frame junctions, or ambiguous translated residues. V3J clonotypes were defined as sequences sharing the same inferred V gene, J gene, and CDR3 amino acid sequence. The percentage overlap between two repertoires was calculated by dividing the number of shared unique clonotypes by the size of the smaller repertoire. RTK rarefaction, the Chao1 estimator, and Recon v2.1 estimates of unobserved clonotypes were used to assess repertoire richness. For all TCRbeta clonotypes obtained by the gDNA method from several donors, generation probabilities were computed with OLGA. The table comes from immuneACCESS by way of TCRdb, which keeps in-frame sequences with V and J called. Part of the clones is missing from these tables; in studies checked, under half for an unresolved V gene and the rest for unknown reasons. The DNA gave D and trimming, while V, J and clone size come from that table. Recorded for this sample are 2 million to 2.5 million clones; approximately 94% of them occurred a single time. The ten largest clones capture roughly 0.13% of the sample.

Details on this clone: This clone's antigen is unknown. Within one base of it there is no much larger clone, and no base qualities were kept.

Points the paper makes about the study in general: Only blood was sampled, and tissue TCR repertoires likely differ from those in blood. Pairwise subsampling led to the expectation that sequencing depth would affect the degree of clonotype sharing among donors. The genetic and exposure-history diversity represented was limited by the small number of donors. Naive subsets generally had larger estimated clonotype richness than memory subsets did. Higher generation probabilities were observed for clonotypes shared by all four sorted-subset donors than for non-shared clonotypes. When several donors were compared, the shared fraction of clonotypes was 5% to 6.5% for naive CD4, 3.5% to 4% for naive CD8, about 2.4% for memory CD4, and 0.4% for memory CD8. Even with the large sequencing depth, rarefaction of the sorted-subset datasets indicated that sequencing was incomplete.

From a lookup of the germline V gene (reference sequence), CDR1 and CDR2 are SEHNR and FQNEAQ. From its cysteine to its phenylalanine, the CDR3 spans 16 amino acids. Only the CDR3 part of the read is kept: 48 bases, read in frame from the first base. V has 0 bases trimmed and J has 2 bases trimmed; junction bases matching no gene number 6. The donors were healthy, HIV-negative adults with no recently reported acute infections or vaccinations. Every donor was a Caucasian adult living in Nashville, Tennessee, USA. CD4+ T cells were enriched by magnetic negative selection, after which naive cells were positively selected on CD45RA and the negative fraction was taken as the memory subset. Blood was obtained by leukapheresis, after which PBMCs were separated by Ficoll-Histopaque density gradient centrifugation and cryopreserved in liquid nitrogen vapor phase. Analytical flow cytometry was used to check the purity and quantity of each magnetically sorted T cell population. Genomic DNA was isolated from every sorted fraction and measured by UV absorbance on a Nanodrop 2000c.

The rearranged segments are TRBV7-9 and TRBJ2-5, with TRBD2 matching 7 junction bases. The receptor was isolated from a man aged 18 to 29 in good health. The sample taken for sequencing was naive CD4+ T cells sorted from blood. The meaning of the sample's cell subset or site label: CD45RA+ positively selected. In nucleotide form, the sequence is TGTGCCAGCAGCTTAGCGCTGGGGGGGTCTCAAGAGACCCAGTACTTC. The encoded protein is CASSLALGGSQETQYF.